The TCR beta chain described here comes from a study of blood T cell repertoires in COVID-19. Study in general: Sites across the United States, Italy and Spain contributed samples from acute and convalescent COVID-19.

This CDR3 is built from 14 residues. Trimming at V came to 7 bases and at J to 8 bases, leaving 9 bases not matched to a gene. Germline V CDR1 and CDR2: ENHRY, SYGVKD. In the study's own analysis: Quantification of nucleated cells was approximated via reference gene primer amplification. Sequenced by immunoSEQ multiplex PCR; TCRdb stores in-frame clones only, minus some. That table is the source of V, J and clone size, and D and trimming were worked out from the DNA. This table holds some 400,000 clones, 80% to 90% found once. Participant age was roughly 18 to 89 years, and participants resided in roughly 24 US areas.

The TCR originated in a man between 25 and 39 years old who had recovered from COVID-19. The sample was PBMCs or T cells enriched from blood (not recorded which). The genes are TRBV10-3 and TRBJ1-1, with TRBD1 matching 11 bases. DNA for the CDR3: TGTGCCATCAACGCTGGACAGGGGGCAACGGAAGCTTTCTTT. It specifies CAINAGQGATEAFF.